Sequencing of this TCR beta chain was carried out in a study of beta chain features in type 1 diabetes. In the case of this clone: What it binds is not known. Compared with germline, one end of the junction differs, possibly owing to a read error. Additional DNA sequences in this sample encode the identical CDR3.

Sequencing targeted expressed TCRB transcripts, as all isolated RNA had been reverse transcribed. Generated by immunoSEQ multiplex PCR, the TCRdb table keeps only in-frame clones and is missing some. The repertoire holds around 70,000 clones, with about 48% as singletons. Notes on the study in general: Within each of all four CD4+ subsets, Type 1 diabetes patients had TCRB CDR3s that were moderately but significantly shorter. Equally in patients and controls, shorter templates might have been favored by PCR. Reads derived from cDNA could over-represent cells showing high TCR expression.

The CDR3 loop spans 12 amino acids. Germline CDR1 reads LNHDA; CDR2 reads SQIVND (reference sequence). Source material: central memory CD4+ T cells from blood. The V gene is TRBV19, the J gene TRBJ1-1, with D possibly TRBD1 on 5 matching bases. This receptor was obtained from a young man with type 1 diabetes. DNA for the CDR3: TGTGCCAGTAGTCGACAGAACACTGAAGCCTTCTTT. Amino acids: CASSRQNTEAFF.